The clone carrying this T cell receptor beta chain showed up many times. What it recognizes is unknown. With a much larger clone just one base away, this may be a read error. Treatment of any kind had been given to no patient before thyroid surgery. In the original workflow: A classifier of distant metastasis in papillary thyroid cancer was built from CDR3 differences (across clinicopathological groups). TCRdb reanalyzed the PCR reads with MiXCR. The V and J calls and clone size are TCRdb's, not the authors'. The sample contains 43,000 or so clones, under 25% of which appear only once. This record comes from a study of metastatic and nonmetastatic thyroid tumors. Study details: Peripheral blood and tumor or nodule samples from malignant and benign thyroid patients were compared.

V dropped 0 bases and J dropped 6 bases, with 12 bases sitting between them. Germline CDR1 and CDR2: SGHAT and FQDESV (reference sequence). CDR3 size: 14 residues. Study-wide results and caveats: When malignant thyroid tumors were compared with benign nodules, TCR beta diversity was reportedly significantly higher in the malignant tumors. This held in both blood and tumor samples.

The sequenced sample was blood. The sequence derives from a male donor with papillary thyroid cancer or a benign thyroid nodule (not recorded which). Some clones in this sample may be carry-over from other donors' samples. The V call is TRBV11-1, the J call TRBJ2-7; D is possibly TRBD2 (6 bases). The CDR3 nucleotides are TGTGCCAGCAGCTTAGCCCCTCTAGCGTGCGAGCAGTACTTC. Translating gives CASSLAPLACEQYF.